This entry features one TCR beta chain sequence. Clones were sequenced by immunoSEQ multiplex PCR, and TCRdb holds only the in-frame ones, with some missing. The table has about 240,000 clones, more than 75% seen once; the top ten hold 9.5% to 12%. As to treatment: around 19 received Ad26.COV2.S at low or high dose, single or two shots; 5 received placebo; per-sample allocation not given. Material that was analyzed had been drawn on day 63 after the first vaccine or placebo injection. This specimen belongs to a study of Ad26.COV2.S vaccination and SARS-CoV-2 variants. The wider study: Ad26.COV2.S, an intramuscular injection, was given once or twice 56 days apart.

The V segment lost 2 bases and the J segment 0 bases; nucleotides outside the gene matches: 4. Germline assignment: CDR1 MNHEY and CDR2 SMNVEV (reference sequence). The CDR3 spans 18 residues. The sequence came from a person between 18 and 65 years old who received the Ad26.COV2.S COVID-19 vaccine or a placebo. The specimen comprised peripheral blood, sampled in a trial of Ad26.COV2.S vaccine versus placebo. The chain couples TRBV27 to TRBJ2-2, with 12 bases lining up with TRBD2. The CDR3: CASSLSLAGGPNTGELFF. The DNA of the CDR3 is TGTGCCAGCAGTTTAAGCCTAGCGGGAGGGCCGAACACCGGGGAGCTGTTTTTT.